This T cell receptor (beta chain) derives from a study of T-cell reconstitution after alpha-beta-depleted transplantation in children. Findings and limits, study-wide: Newly produced T cells mostly accounted for T-cell counts and diversity one year post-transplant. After transplant, at about two months, alpha-beta T cells were reportedly derived from several hundred expanded graft clones. At day 60, the high TCRbeta diversity found in some patients originated from recipient T cells and thymic progenitors that had survived.

The CDR3 length is 15 residues. CDR1 and CDR2 (germline): SGHDT, YYEEEE. The junction had 10 bases not matched to a gene; V was cut back by 9 bases and J by 3 bases. Unique molecular identifiers tagged the TCRbeta library. One entry per CDR3 protein results from TCRdb running MiXCR on the PCR reads. This repertoire shows tens of thousands of distinct CDR3 sequences, more than 5% found once; its top ten account for around 30%. This clonotype has a handful of counts. The antigen is not known. The source is a female patient aged 2-15 years who had a stem cell transplant for aplastic anemia, so the T cells may come from the graft donor. Source: PBMCs, mostly from graft donor cells, taken 60 days after TCRalphabeta/CD19-depleted stem cell transplant. The V gene is TRBV5-6, the J gene TRBJ2-1; 9 positions agree with TRBD2. The DNA for the CDR3 is TGTGCCATGAGCCTGGGACTAGCTGACTACAATGAGCAGTTCTTC. Its translation: CAMSLGLADYNEQFF.